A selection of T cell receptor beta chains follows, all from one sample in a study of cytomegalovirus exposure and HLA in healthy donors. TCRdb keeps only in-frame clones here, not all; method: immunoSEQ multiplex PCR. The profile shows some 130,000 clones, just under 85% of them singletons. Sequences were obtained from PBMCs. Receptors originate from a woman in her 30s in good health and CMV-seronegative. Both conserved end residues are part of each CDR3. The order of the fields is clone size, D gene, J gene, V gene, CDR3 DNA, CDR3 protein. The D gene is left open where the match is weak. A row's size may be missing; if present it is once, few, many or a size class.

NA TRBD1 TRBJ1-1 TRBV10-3 TGTGCCATCAGCAATACTGGACAGGACACTGAAGCTTTCTTT CAISNTGQDTEAFF
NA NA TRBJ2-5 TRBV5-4 TGTGCCAGCAGCTTGGGAACAGGGTTGCAAGAGACCCAGTACTTC CASSLGTGLQETQYF
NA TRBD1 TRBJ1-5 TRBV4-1 TGCGCCAGCAGCCAAACCGGGACAGGGAGGGCTTCCCAGCATTTT CASSQTGTGRASQHF
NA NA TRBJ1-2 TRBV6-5 TGTGCCAGCAGTGACGGACAGCTATATGGCTACACCTTC CASSDGQLYGYTF
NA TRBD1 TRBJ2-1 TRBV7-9 TGTGCCAGCAGCTTAGCCGGGTACAGGGGTAAGGACTACAATGAGCAGTTCTTC CASSLAGYRGKDYNEQFF
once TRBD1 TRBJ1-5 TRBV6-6 TGTGCCAGCAGTTTAGGACAGGAATATAGCAATCAGCCCCAGCATTTT CASSLGQEYSNQPQHF
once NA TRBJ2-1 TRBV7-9 TGTGCCAGCAGCTTTGGGCATCCTGCCTACAATGAGCAGTTCTTC CASSFGHPAYNEQFF
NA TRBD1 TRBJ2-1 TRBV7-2 TGTGCCAGCAGCTTAGGCAGGGGGCGGGGTGAGCAGTTCTTC CASSLGRGRGEQFF
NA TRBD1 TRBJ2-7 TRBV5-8 TGTGCCAGCAGCTTGGGCCGCCGGTCCGTGGACAGGGTGGGCGAGCAGTACTTC CASSLGRRSVDRVGEQYF
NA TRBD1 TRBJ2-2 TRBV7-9 TGTGCCAGCAGCGAACAGGGGTCCGGGGAGCTGTTTTTT CASSEQGSGELFF
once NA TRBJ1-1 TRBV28 TGTGCCAGCTATGAGGAGTTCACTGAAGCTTTCTTT CASYEEFTEAFF
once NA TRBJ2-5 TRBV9 TGTGCCAGCAGCGTAGATACGGGAGAAACCCAAGAGACCCAGTACTTC CASSVDTGETQETQYF
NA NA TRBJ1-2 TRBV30 TGTGCCTGGAGTGTAAAACAGCTTAAGAACACCTTC CAWSVKQLKNTF
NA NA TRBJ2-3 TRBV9 TGTGCCAGCAGCGTTGGGCCTCTCACAGATACGCAGTATTTT CASSVGPLTDTQYF
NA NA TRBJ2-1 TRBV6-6 TGTGCCAGCAGTCAGTCATCCTACAATGAGCAGTTCTTC CASSQSSYNEQFF
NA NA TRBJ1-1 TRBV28 TGTGCCAGCAGCAAGCTGAACACTGAAGCTTTCTTT CASSKLNTEAFF
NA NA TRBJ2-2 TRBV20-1 TGCAGTGCTTTCAGGGCCGGGGAGCTGTTTTTT CSAFRAGELFF
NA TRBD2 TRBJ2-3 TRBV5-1 TGCGCCAGCAGCTTGGGGACTAGCGGGGGGGGAGATACGCAGTATTTT CASSLGTSGGGDTQYF
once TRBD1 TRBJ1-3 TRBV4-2 TGTGCCAGCAGCCAGGCCTCCGGACAGGGCGGAAACACCATATATTTT CASSQASGQGGNTIYF
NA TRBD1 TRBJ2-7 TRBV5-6 TGTGCCAGCAGCTTGAGGACAGGGGGTAATCCCTACTTC CASSLRTGGNPYF
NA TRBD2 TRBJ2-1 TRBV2 TGTGCCAGCCAGCGGGGGGCTCTACAAGAGCAGTTCTTC CASQRGALQEQFF
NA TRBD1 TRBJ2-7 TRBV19 TGTGCCAGTAGTATTTGGTCCGGGACAGGGAAAAACGAGCAGTACTTC CASSIWSGTGKNEQYF
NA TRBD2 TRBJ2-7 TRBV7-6 TGTGCCAGCAGCTCCCTCGAGCGGGGGGTTTACGAGCAGTACTTC CASSSLERGVYEQYF
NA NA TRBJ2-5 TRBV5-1 TGCGCCAGCAGCACCGACAGCGTCCAAGAGACCCAGTACTTC CASSTDSVQETQYF
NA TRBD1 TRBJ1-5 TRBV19 TGTGCCAGTAGTAGGGGACAGGTGGATCAGCCCCAGCATTTT CASSRGQVDQPQHF
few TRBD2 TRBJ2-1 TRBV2 TGTGCCAGCAGTGAAGGGGGGGGGACTCTCTACAATGAGCAGTTCTTC CASSEGGGTLYNEQFF
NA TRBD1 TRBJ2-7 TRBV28 TGTGCCAGCAGTTCACGGGGACAGGGGGCGGAGGAGCAGTACTTC CASSSRGQGAEEQYF
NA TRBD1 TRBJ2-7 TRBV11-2 TGTGCCAGCAGCACACAACAGGGGTACGAGCAGTACTTC CASSTQQGYEQYF
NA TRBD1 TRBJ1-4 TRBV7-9 TGTGCCAGCAGCTTCAGACAGGGGACTAATGAAAAACTGTTTTTT CASSFRQGTNEKLFF
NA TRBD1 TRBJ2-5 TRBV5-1 TGCGCCAGCAGCAGTGGGACAGCCCAAGAGACCCAGTACTTC CASSSGTAQETQYF
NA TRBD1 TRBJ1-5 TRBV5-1 TGCGCCAGCAGCCTGACAGGGGGCAATCAGCCCCAGCATTTT CASSLTGGNQPQHF
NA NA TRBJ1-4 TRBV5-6 TGTGCCAGCAGCTATCTGGGACTTCATGAAAAACTGTTTTTT CASSYLGLHEKLFF
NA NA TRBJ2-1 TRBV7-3 TGTGCCAGCAGCTTAAACACCTACAATGAGCAGTTCTTC CASSLNTYNEQFF
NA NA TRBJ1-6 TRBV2 TGTGCCAGCAACAGGGATCTTCTAAATTCACCCCTCCACTTT CASNRDLLNSPLHF
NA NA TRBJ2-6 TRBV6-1 TGTGCCAGCAGTGTTAGCCGCAGCTCTGGGGCCAACGTCCTGACTTTC CASSVSRSSGANVLTF
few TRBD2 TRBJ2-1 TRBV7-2 TGTGCCAGCAGCTTAGGGGGAGCGGGGGGCGATGAGCAGTTCTTC CASSLGGAGGDEQFF
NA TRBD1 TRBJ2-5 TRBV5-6 TGTGCCAGCAGCTACATAACAGGGGCCGCAGGAGAGACCCAGTACTTC CASSYITGAAGETQYF
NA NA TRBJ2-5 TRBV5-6 TGTGCCAGCAGCTTACAGGTTTTAGAGACCCAGTACTTC CASSLQVLETQYF
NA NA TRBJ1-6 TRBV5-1 TGCGCCAGCAGCTACATAATCCGGGACTCGAATTCACCCCTCCACTTT CASSYIIRDSNSPLHF
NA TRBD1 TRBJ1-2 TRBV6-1 TGTGCCAGCAGTGAAAGCAACAGGGGTGGCTACACCTTC CASSESNRGGYTF
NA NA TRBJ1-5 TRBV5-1 TGCGCCAGCAGCTTGGGCGGAGAGGAAAATCAGCCCCAGCATTTT CASSLGGEENQPQHF
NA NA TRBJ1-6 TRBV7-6 TGTGCCAGCAGACCACCTTTGATGAGCTCCTATAATTCACCCCTCCACTTT CASRPPLMSSYNSPLHF
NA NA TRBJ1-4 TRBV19 TGTGCCAGTAGTATAATAATCGGCATCCCTGCGGGTGAAAAACTGTTTTTT CASSIIIGIPAGEKLFF
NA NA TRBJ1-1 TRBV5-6 TGTGCCAGCAGCCTCTATTTGAACACTGAAGCTTTCTTT CASSLYLNTEAFF
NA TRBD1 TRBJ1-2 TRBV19 TGTGCCAGTAGTCGTACCGGGACAGGGGGCCTCGTTGGGGGCTACACCTTC CASSRTGTGGLVGGYTF
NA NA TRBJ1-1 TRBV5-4 TGTGCCAGCAGCCAAGGGGGAAACACTGAAGCTTTCTTT CASSQGGNTEAFF
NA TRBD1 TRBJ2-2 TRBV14 TGTGCCAGCAGCCCCCCGGGACAGGGTCGTACCGGGGAGCTGTTTTTT CASSPPGQGRTGELFF
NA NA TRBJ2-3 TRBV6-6 TGTGCCAGCAGTTACCCCGATTACTCCGCAGATACGCAGTATTTT CASSYPDYSADTQYF
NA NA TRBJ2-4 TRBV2 TGTGCCAGCAGTGGGGCTTCCGGTCCGTACTTC CASSGASGPYF
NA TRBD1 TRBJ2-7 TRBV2 TGTGCCAGCACTGAACGCCTCTGGGGGACAGGGCGACGGGACGAGCAGTACTTC CASTERLWGTGRRDEQYF
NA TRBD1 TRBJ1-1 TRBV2 TGTGCCAGCAGGACAGGGGCGGCCACTGAAGCTTTCTTT CASRTGAATEAFF
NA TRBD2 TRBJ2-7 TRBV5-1 TGCGCCAGCACCCCGGATAGCGGGGGTAGAGAGAAGTACTTC CASTPDSGGREKYF